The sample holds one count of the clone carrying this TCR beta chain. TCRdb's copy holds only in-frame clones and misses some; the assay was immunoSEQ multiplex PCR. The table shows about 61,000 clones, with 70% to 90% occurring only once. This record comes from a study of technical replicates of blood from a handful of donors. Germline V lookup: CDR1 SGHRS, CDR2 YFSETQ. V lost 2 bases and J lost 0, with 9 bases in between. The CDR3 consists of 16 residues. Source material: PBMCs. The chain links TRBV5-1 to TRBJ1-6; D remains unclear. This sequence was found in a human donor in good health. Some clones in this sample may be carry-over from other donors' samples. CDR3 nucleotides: TGCGCCAGCAGCTTTGATGAGAGCTCCTATAATTCACCCCTCCACTTT. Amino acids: CASSFDESSYNSPLHF.